This entry features one TCR beta chain sequence. These data are taken from a study of human T cells and chemical hapten exposure. Time point: patch test 2, 6 weeks after DPC sensitization. Treatment noted: therapeutic diphenylcyclopropenone sensitization with weekly scalp DPC. TCRdb fed the RACE reads into MiXCR, producing one record per CDR3 protein. The top ten hold approximately 7% of the sample, which has tens of thousands of distinct CDR3 sequences, around 10% seen once. Trimming removed 8 bases at V and 10 bases at J, with 11 bases between. Germline CDR1 and CDR2: SNHLY and FYNNEI. This CDR3 contains 11 residues.

The origin of this receptor is a man aged 30-40 years with alopecia areata. Some clones in this sample may be carry-over from other donors' samples. The V gene is TRBV2, the J gene TRBJ1-4; D is uncertain. Here the sequenced sample was whole blood, taken in connection with sensitization to the hapten diphenylcyclopropenone (DPC). The DNA of the CDR3 is TGTGCCAGCTCCTGGGAAGGAAAACTGTTTTTT. Translation: CASSWEGKLFF.